Described below is a single T cell receptor (beta chain) sequence and its context. The germline gives CDR1 SGHNT, CDR2 YENEEA. J was trimmed by 3 bases and V by 5 bases; bases with no gene match: 7. The CDR3 extends over 15 amino acids. The record originates from a study of prognosis after radiotherapy for stage I lung cancer. Two rounds of multiplex PCR amplified TCR beta CDR3 from genomic DNA. Amplification during the initial PCR round employed primers specific to each TRBV and TRBJ gene. TCRdb used MiXCR to reprocess the multiplex PCR reads, holding one entry per CDR3 protein. This sample carries about 22,000 distinct CDR3 sequences, 40% of them seen once, and the ten largest clones take around 50%.

The receptor's source is a donor over 45 with non-small cell lung cancer. Sequencing was performed on PBMCs, taken before or after stereotactic body radiation therapy (not recorded which). V usage is TRBV11-3 and J usage is TRBJ2-7; 10 bases agree with TRBD2. As DNA, the CDR3 is TGTGCCAGCAGCCAAGGGACTAGCGCCAACTACGAGCAGTACTTC. It codes for CASSQGTSANYEQYF.